These 9 T cell receptor beta chains were sequenced from one sample in a study of blood T cell repertoires in COVID-19. Produced via immunoSEQ multiplex PCR; TCRdb's table is partial and in-frame only. Found here are about 98,000 clones, 70% to 90% of them singletons; the top ten hold around 4%. The sample was peripheral blood. All receptors derive from a man aged 55 to 70 with acute or convalescent COVID-19.

The chain combines TRBV4-3 with TRBJ1-1; D perhaps matches TRBD1 (6 bases). V gave up 0 bases and J gave up 5 bases, with 13 bases separating them. This CDR3 has 15 amino acids. Germline CDR1 and CDR2: LGHNA and YSLEER. The CDR3 sequence is CASSQDPQGGTEAFF. The CDR3 DNA is TGCGCCAGCAGCCAAGATCCACAGGGAGGGACTGAAGCTTTCTTT.

The chain combines TRBV20-1 with TRBJ1-2; no definite D call. V was shortened by 3 bases and J by 6 bases, with 14 bases between the two germline ends. The CDR3 covers 13 residues. Germline CDR1 and CDR2: DFQATT and SNEGSKA (reference sequence). DNA of the CDR3: TGCAGTGCTAGTCAAAGGGAGATTGATGGCTACACCTTC. This gives the protein CSASQREIDGYTF.

In this sample, this clone turned up once. CDR3 bases: TGCAGCGCTGGGGGGGAAGAGCAGTACTTC. The encoded protein is CSAGGEEQYF. The chain joins TRBV29-1 to TRBJ2-7, with 7 bases identical to TRBD2. From germline, CDR1 is SQVTM and CDR2 ANQGSEA. The length of the CDR3 is 10 residues. After removal of 7 bases from V and 7 bases from J, the junction contained 4 bases not matched to a gene.

The chain has TRBV21-1 and TRBJ1-1. TRBV21-1 is noted as a pseudogene. The CDR3 totals 12 residues. CDR3 region: CASSNSRVEAFF. The CDR3 bases are TGTGCCAGCAGCAATTCTCGAGTTGAAGCTTTCTTT.

The V call is TRBV12-2, the J call TRBJ1-3; the DNA was not compared with TRBD1, the D call given in the table. TRBV12-2 is classified as a pseudogene. The CDR3 consists of 15 residues. The CDR3 is CASRLVDRGGNTIYF. CDR3 sequence (DNA): TGTGCAAGTCGCCTAGTTGACAGGGGCGGAAACACCATATATTTT.

The chain couples TRBV7-3 to TRBJ1-1; no clear D gene. The CDR3 extends over 13 amino acids. Germline V gene lookup returns CDR1 SGHTA and CDR2 FQGTGA. V was shortened by 2 bases and J by 7 bases, with 11 bases between the two germline ends. The CDR3 DNA reads TGTGCCAGCAGCTTAGGAGGGCCTGATGAAGCTTTCTTT. This encodes CASSLGGPDEAFF.

The chain employs TRBV15 and TRBJ1-1; D is possibly TRBD1 (6 bases). The CDR3 has 16 amino acids. Germline V gene lookup returns CDR1 LNHNV and CDR2 YYDKDF (reference sequence). V was cut by 0 bases and J by 5 bases, with 16 bases left in between. Here the CDR3 DNA reads TGTGCCACCAGCAGAGATACTCAGGGGAGTTTAACTGAAGCTTTCTTT. It translates to CATSRDTQGSLTEAFF.

The chain recombines TRBV21-1 with TRBJ1-3; the table assigns TRBD1, which was not confirmed against the DNA. TRBV21-1 is a listed pseudogene. The CDR3 has 15 amino acids. The DNA for the CDR3 is TGTGCCAGCAGCAGCAAACAGGGGGTTGAAAACACCATATATTTT. Amino acid sequence: CASSSKQGVENTIYF.

The V call is TRBV19, the J call TRBJ1-1; TRBD1 matches at 12 bases. V trimming: 4 bases; J trimming: 6 bases; junction bases outside the gene matches: 6. Germline loops: CDR1 LNHDA, CDR2 SQIVND (reference sequence). The CDR3 runs to 15 residues. The CDR3 nucleotides read TGTGCCAGTAGTACGGGACAGGGGGCTTGGGCTGAAGCTTTCTTT. Translating it yields CASSTGQGAWAEAFF.